These 32 T cell receptor beta chains originate from one sample sequenced in a study of RUNX1 and TCR beta rearrangement in T-cell leukemia. The sequenced amplicons covered TCR beta DJ as well as VDJ rearrangements. TCRdb analysed the PCR reads with MiXCR anew, one entry per CDR3 protein. This table holds approximately 730 distinct CDR3 sequences, about 29% found once. The sample consisted of blood. All receptors come from a male donor with T-cell acute lymphoblastic leukemia.

This sequence joins TRBV5-8 and TRBJ1-2; tentative D call: TRBD1 (5 bases). Looked up from germline, CDR1 is SGHTS and CDR2 is YDEGEE. The CDR3 extends over 15 amino acids. V was clipped by 4 bases and J by 4 bases, with 17 bases between them. CDR3 sequence (DNA): TGTGCCAGCAGCCCGAGGGAGGGACCGCTCTATGGCTACACCTTC. This sequence encodes CASSPREGPLYGYTF.

V usage is TRBV27 and J usage is TRBJ2-3; 9 positions agree with TRBD2. In germline, CDR1 is MNHEY, CDR2 SMNVEV (reference sequence). CDR3 length equals 16 residues. Unmatched junction bases numbered 10, after V lost 4 bases and J lost 5 bases. This CDR3 is CASSSLPGGRGDTQYF. CDR3 bases: TGTGCCAGCAGTTCCCTCCCCGGCGGGAGGGGAGATACGCAGTATTTT.

The rearrangement links TRBV12-3 or TRBV12-4 to TRBJ1-2, with 7 bases identical to TRBD1. V lost 7 bases, J lost 4 bases, and 15 bases stayed unmatched. CDR3 length: 16 residues. The CDR3 is CASTLNRQGSVYGYTF. The CDR3 bases are TGTGCCAGCACCCTCAACAGACAGGGATCCGTCTATGGCTACACCTTC.

By share, this clonotype counts as large (0.1 to 1%). The genes are TRBV10-2 and TRBJ2-2; 7 nucleotides agree with TRBD2. V was clipped by 8 bases and J by 2 bases; unmatched bases: 5. Looked up from germline, CDR1 is WSHSY and CDR2 is SAAADI. This CDR3 is 14 amino acids long. The CDR3 loop reads CASGPSGNTGELFF. CDR3 nucleotides: TGCGCCAGCGGCCCTAGCGGAAACACCGGGGAGCTGTTTTTT.

This clonotype was seen more than once but under ten times. This chain uses TRBV28 with TRBJ1-2; D remains unclear. V lost 4 bases, J lost 6 bases, and 15 bases lay in between. The CDR3 is 14 residues long. Germline CDR1 and CDR2: MDHEN and SYDVKM. CDR3 DNA sequence: TGTGCCAGCAGTTGGAGCGCTGGAAGCGATGGCTACACCTTC. Its protein is CASSWSAGSDGYTF.

By frequency in the sample, this clonotype is large. The J gene is TRBJ1-5, the V gene TRBV12-3 or TRBV12-4; TRBD1 aligns across 8 bases. CDR3 length equals 13 residues. J gave up 4 bases and V 10 bases, and 6 bases lay outside the gene matches. The CDR3, as DNA: TGTGCCACAAGACAGGGGTTTAATCAGCCCCAGCATTTT. Residues: CATRQGFNQPQHF.

The rearrangement links TRBV7-9 to TRBJ1-1, with a possible D match to TRBD1 (6 bases). Trimming took off 4 bases at V and 0 bases at J, with 18 bases between the two ends. The germline CDR1 and CDR2 sequences are SEHNR and FQNEAQ (reference sequence). The CDR3 loop spans 17 amino acids. The CDR3 loop is CASSSRSNTGLNTEAFF. As DNA, the CDR3 is TGTGCCAGCAGCTCCCGGAGCAATACAGGGTTGAACACTGAAGCTTTCTTT.

This clonotype counts as medium-sized. The chain couples TRBV19 to TRBJ2-7, with a tentative D call TRBD2 (5 bases). The germline CDR1 and CDR2 sequences are LNHDA and SQIVND (reference sequence). The CDR3 is 15 residues long. V lost 4 bases, J lost 5 bases, and 18 bases lay in between. For the CDR3, the DNA is TGTGCCAGTAGTACCCGTGGTGGCGGGTCGGACGAGCAGTACTTC. It specifies CASSTRGGGSDEQYF. The whole variable domain, filled in from reference TRBV19 and TRBJ2-7, reads DGGITQSPKYLFRKEGQNVTLSCEQNLNHDAMYWYRQDPGQGLRLIYYSQIVNDFQKGDIAEGYSVSREKKESFPLTVTSAQKNPTAFYLCASSTRGGGSDEQYFGPGTRLTVT.

The rearrangement joins TRBV9 to TRBJ2-6; TRBD1 is a possible D gene (6 bases). CDR3 length: 15 amino acids. V lost 2 bases and J lost 2, with 8 bases in between. Germline CDR1 and CDR2: SGDLS and YYNGEE. Here the CDR3 reads CASSVSGAGANVLTF. The CDR3 DNA follows: TGTGCCAGCAGCGTTTCAGGGGCTGGGGCCAACGTCCTGACTTTC.

The chain uses TRBV4-3 and TRBJ1-1; tentatively, D is TRBD1 (5 bases). Deletions cut 3 bases from V and 1 base from J, with 9 bases between. Germline V CDR1 and CDR2: LGHNA, YSLEER. The CDR3 covers 14 residues. CDR3 coding DNA: TGCGCCAGCAGCCACCTGACAGCGAACACTGAAGCTTTCTTT. Translated: CASSHLTANTEAFF.

This clonotype was recorded a few times. This chain's CDR3 is CASSQPRQGPNSPLHF. CDR3 DNA sequence: TGCGCCAGCAGCCAACCGAGACAGGGCCCTAATTCACCCCTCCACTTT. The J gene is TRBJ1-6, the V gene TRBV4-1; TRBD1 matches at 7 bases. Germline V gene data show CDR1 as MGHRA and CDR2 as YSYEKL. There are 16 residues in the CDR3. The V and J ends lost 2 bases and 6 bases, in that order; junction bases with no gene match: 7.

This chain connects TRBV28 to TRBJ1-1; unclear D gene. This CDR3 is 13 amino acids long. V shed 6 bases and J shed 5 bases, with 13 bases lying between them. Per germline, CDR1 MDHEN and CDR2 SYDVKM. DNA for the CDR3: TGTGCCAGCAGCGCCCTTAGACGGACTGAAGCTTTCTTT. Translating gives CASSALRRTEAFF.

The CDR3 loop reads CASSYKLGTENQPQHF. The DNA of the CDR3 is TGTGCCAGCAGTTATAAATTGGGGACAGAGAATCAGCCCCAGCATTTT. The rearrangement uses TRBV6-5 and TRBJ1-5; 7 bases line up with TRBD1. The CDR3 has 16 residues. V dropped 3 bases and J dropped 4; count of bases not matched to a gene: 9. Germline CDR1 reads MNHEY; CDR2 reads SVGAGI.

This clonotype rates as medium-sized. This chain links TRBV4-1 with TRBJ2-3, with D maybe TRBD2 (5 bases). Germline CDR1 and CDR2: MGHRA and YSYEKL. The CDR3 consists of 16 residues. The V end was cut by 3 bases, the J end by 0 bases, with 13 bases between. The CDR3 sequence is CASSHPQEVSTDTQYF. CDR3 DNA sequence: TGCGCCAGCAGCCACCCGCAGGAGGTCAGCACAGATACGCAGTATTTT.

The V call is TRBV7-2, the J call TRBJ1-5; 8 bases map to TRBD1. This CDR3 spans 16 amino acids. The germline V gene has CDR1 SGHTA and CDR2 FQGNSA. V was clipped by 5 bases and J by 4 bases; unmatched bases: 10. CDR3 residues: CASSVLTGAINQPQHF. The CDR3 nucleotides are TGTGCCAGCAGCGTTCTGACAGGGGCGATAAATCAGCCCCAGCATTTT.

The rearrangement joins TRBV10-3 to TRBJ2-7, with 10 nucleotides matching TRBD2. V shed 10 bases, J shed 5 bases, and the junction held 11 bases outside the gene matches. Germline-derived CDR1 and CDR2 are ENHRY and SYGVKD. The CDR3 totals 14 residues. CDR3 DNA: TGTGCCAACAGGGATAGCGGGGGGATGGACGAGCAGTACTTC. Protein: CANRDSGGMDEQYF.

The J gene is TRBJ1-1, the V gene TRBV5-4; tentative D call: TRBD1 (5 bases). The germline V gene has CDR1 SGHNT and CDR2 YYREEE (reference sequence). Trimming took 1 base from V and 12 from J, leaving 19 bases between them. This CDR3 comprises 14 residues. The CDR3 coding sequence is TGTGCCAGCAGCTTGAAAGACCGGGTGGACACAACTTTCTTT. It encodes CASSLKDRVDTTFF.

As for this clonotype: A much larger clone differs by one base, so this may be a read error. This chain links TRBV12-3 or TRBV12-4 with TRBJ1-5, with D perhaps matching TRBD1 (6 bases). The CDR3 runs 16 residues. This chain's CDR3 is CANSPQGSGSNQPQHF. The CDR3 DNA reads TGTGCCAACAGTCCACAGGGTTCGGGAAGCAATCAGCCCCAGCATTTT.

The chain recombines TRBV10-3 with TRBJ1-4, with D hard to call. Looked up from germline, CDR1 is ENHRY and CDR2 is SYGVKD. The CDR3 runs 13 residues. Trimming pared 7 bases from V and 4 bases from J, leaving 10 bases between. CDR3 in amino acids: CAIKPGFNEKLFF. CDR3 coding DNA: TGTGCCATCAAGCCCGGGTTTAATGAAAAACTGTTTTTT.

In its sample, this clonotype is large. The chain is built from TRBV19 and TRBJ1-5; D uncertain. This CDR3 comprises 15 residues. Trimming cost V 1 base and J 6 bases, with 13 bases left between them. Germline CDR1 and CDR2: LNHDA and SQIVND (reference sequence). The CDR3 DNA is TGTGCCAGTAGTATAGGGGCGCTAGTGGCTCAGCCCCAGCATTTT. Residues: CASSIGALVAQPQHF.

This clonotype came up a few times. The DNA for the CDR3 is TGTGCCAGTAGCCTGGACATCAACTTAGGTCTGAGAACTGAAGCTTTCTTT. Translation: CASSLDINLGLRTEAFF. The chain couples TRBV19 to TRBJ1-1, with a weak D call TRBD1 (5 bases). The CDR3 has 17 amino acids. V lost 6 bases and J lost 5, with 25 bases in between. Germline assignment: CDR1 LNHDA and CDR2 SQIVND (reference sequence).

The chain is built from TRBV6-5 and TRBJ1-2; 9 positions match TRBD1. V gave up 11 bases and J gave up 8 bases; unmatched junction bases: 9. CDR3 length: 12 residues. From germline, CDR1 is MNHEY and CDR2 SVGAGI. The CDR3 reads CASHRTGGGYTF. Here the CDR3 DNA reads TGTGCCTCCCATCGAACAGGGGGCGGCTACACCTTC.

Judged by abundance, this clonotype is large. The rearrangement links TRBV11-2 to TRBJ2-1, with D perhaps TRBD1 or TRBD2 (5 bases each). In germline, CDR1 is SGHAT, CDR2 FQNNGV. The germline V and J ends were trimmed by 1 base and 2 bases, with 15 bases remaining between them. The CDR3 contains 17 residues. The CDR3 bases are TGTGCCAGCAGCTTAGCGGGGACCCCACGGCCCTACAATGAGCAGTTCTTC. It codes for CASSLAGTPRPYNEQFF. Full variable domain (remainder filled in from reference TRBV11-2 and TRBJ2-1): EAGVAQSPRYKIIEKRQSVAFWCNPISGHATLYWYQQILGQGPKLLIQFQNNGVVDDSQLPKDRFSAERLKGVDSTLKIQPAKLEDSAVYLCASSLAGTPRPYNEQFFGPGTRLTVL.

J is TRBJ1-2 and V is TRBV7-3; a weak D match, TRBD1 (5 bases). The germline CDR1 and CDR2 sequences are SGHTA and FQGTGA. Trimming removed 2 bases at V and 5 bases at J, with 12 bases between. This CDR3 is built from 14 residues. DNA for the CDR3: TGTGCCAGCAGCTTAGGGGCGACGGGGTATGGCTACACCTTC. Amino acids: CASSLGATGYGYTF.

The chain recombines TRBV27 with TRBJ1-3; 7 nucleotides agree with TRBD1. Per germline, CDR1 MNHEY and CDR2 SMNVEV (reference sequence). V lost 7 bases, J lost 2 bases, and 2 bases stayed unmatched. CDR3 length: 13 residues. CDR3 protein: CASKQGPGNTIYF. CDR3 DNA: TGTGCCAGCAAACAGGGGCCTGGAAACACCATATATTTT.

By proportion, this clonotype is large. The V gene is TRBV5-1, the J gene TRBJ1-1; D is possibly TRBD1 (5 bases). V was pared by 7 bases and J by 5 bases, with 18 bases between. Per germline, CDR1 SGHRS and CDR2 YFSETQ. CDR3 length equals 14 residues. This CDR3 reads CASFPPGGGTEAFF. The DNA of the CDR3 is TGCGCCAGCTTCCCCCCCGGGGGAGGGACTGAAGCTTTCTTT.

This clonotype turned up a few times. This may arise from a read error, as a much more abundant clone is one base away. The rearrangement joins TRBV5-4 to TRBJ2-7; TRBD1 agrees at 9 bases. The length of the CDR3 is 15 residues. Germline loops: CDR1 SGHNT, CDR2 YYREEE (reference sequence). For the CDR3, the DNA is TGTACCAGCAGCTTAACCGGGACAGGGCGCTACGAGCAGTACTTC. Protein: CTSSLTGTGRYEQYF.

By sample share, this clonotype is hyperexpanded. This sequence joins TRBV20-1 and TRBJ2-1; D is undetermined. Trimming took off 5 bases at V and 6 bases at J, with 11 bases between the two ends. This CDR3 region has 12 residues. Germline V lookup: CDR1 DFQATT, CDR2 SNEGSKA (reference sequence). In DNA, the CDR3 is TGCAGTGCTCTCCGAGTATTCAATGAGCAGTTCTTC. Encoded protein: CSALRVFNEQFF.

This clonotype is judged medium-sized. The chain employs TRBV5-6 and TRBJ2-7, with 9 bases aligning to TRBD1. CDR3 length: 15 residues. Germline lookup yields CDR1 SGHDT and CDR2 YYEEEE. With 3 bases clipped from V and 5 bases from J, the junction kept 9 bases outside the gene matches. The CDR3 DNA reads as TGTGCCAGCAGCTCGGTGGGGACAGGGTTCCACGAGCAGTACTTC. As protein: CASSSVGTGFHEQYF.

Relative to its sample, this clonotype is large. This chain links TRBV5-1 with TRBJ2-6; D call uncertain. Trimming cost V 1 base and J 0 bases, with 17 bases left between them. Germline V gene data show CDR1 as SGHRS and CDR2 as YFSETQ. The CDR3 consists of 19 residues. The CDR3 protein is CASSLFAQAWGSGANVLTF. The CDR3 DNA reads as TGCGCCAGCAGCTTGTTCGCTCAGGCCTGGGGCTCTGGGGCCAACGTCCTGACTTTC.

This clonotype is large (0.1 to 1%) in the sample. V gene TRBV20-1 combines with J gene TRBJ2-2, with D tentatively TRBD1 or TRBD2 (6 bases each). V was pared by 3 bases and J by 4 bases, with 21 bases between. CDR1 is DFQATT, CDR2 SNEGSKA, per germline (reference sequence). CDR3 length: 17 residues. Written as DNA, the CDR3 is TGCAGTGCTAGCCAGCCCAGTGGGGGGCCGGGCACCGGGGAGCTGTTTTTT. Its translation: CSASQPSGGPGTGELFF.

Judged by abundance, this clonotype is medium-sized. This chain uses TRBV5-6 with TRBJ2-7, with 8 bases identical to TRBD2. Germline V gives CDR1 SGHDT, CDR2 YYEEEE. The CDR3 runs to 11 residues. Losses at the gene ends were 7 bases for V and 5 bases for J; bases not matched to a gene: 2. The CDR3 sequence is CASRGGNEQYF. As DNA, the CDR3 is TGTGCCAGCCGGGGGGGGAACGAGCAGTACTTC.